What follows describes a single TCR beta chain. The sample originates from a study of blood T cell repertoires in COVID-19. About the research overall: Acute and convalescent COVID-19 samples came from the United States, Italy and Spain. In each case, the material was cDNA or gDNA derived from T cells, B-cell-depleted T cells, or PBMCs.

Clinical history as reported by participants underpinned cohort assignment. Recovered participants had two consecutive negative NP/OP PCR tests, healthcare professional clearance, or symptom resolution. In germline, CDR1 is MDHEN, CDR2 SYDVKM. The CDR3 has 12 amino acids. Trimming stripped 4 bases from V and 5 bases from J, with 5 bases between. Sequencing used immunoSEQ multiplex PCR; TCRdb keeps in-frame clones, though not all of them. Of fewer than 300,000 clones in the sample, 75% to 95% were seen once. This TCR was recovered from a woman younger than 45 who had recovered from COVID-19. The chain links TRBV28 to TRBJ2-2; no firm D call. The material sequenced was PBMCs or T cells enriched from blood (not recorded which). In nucleotides, the CDR3 is TGTGCCAGCAGTTCCGGGACCGGGGAGCTGTTTTTT. It codes for CASSSGTGELFF.